This passage covers 30 T cell receptor beta chains from one sample sequenced in a study of cytomegalovirus exposure and HLA in healthy donors. The PCR made use of 60 Vbeta and 13 Jbeta primers. Sequenced by immunoSEQ multiplex PCR; TCRdb stores in-frame clones only, minus some. The sample consists of under 150,000 clones, approximately 80% of them appearing once. The sample was PBMCs. The receptors shown here come from a man aged 45-65 years in good health and CMV-seronegative.

This clone was seen many times. The chain carries TRBV19 and TRBJ2-7, with 10 bases matching TRBD1. The length of the CDR3 is 14 residues. Germline assignment: CDR1 LNHDA and CDR2 SQIVND (reference sequence). The J segment lost 5 bases and the V segment lost 6 bases, leaving 7 bases of the junction unmatched. The CDR3 nucleotides read TGTGCCAGTAGACCCGGGACAGGGGTCCACGAGCAGTACTTC. This sequence encodes CASRPGTGVHEQYF.

The chain combines TRBV18 with TRBJ1-5, with a weak D call TRBD1 (6 bases). The CDR3 consists of 14 residues. The V and J ends lost 5 bases and 5 bases respectively, with 13 bases between them. Per the germline V gene, CDR1 is KGHSH and CDR2 is LQKENI. The CDR3 spells CASSAWTDHQPQHF. CDR3 in DNA: TGTGCCAGCTCAGCCTGGACAGACCATCAGCCCCAGCATTTT.

In its sample, this clone was seen once. The chain is built from TRBV11-3 and TRBJ2-4; 9 nucleotides align to TRBD1. The CDR3 length is 17 residues. Trimming cost V 11 bases and J 0 bases; bases outside gene matches: 14. CDR1 is SGHNT, CDR2 YENEEA, per germline. DNA for the CDR3: TGTGCCGGAACCGGGGACAGGGAATTTCTAGCCAAAAACATTCAGTACTTC. Protein product: CAGTGDREFLAKNIQYF.

This clone has only one observation. The chain joins TRBV5-4 to TRBJ1-6; no firm D call. V was cut by 2 bases and J by 6 bases, with 12 bases left in between. The CDR3 sequence is 15 residues long. Germline values: CDR1 SGHNT, CDR2 YYREEE (reference sequence). The CDR3 loop is CASSLAGAPNSPLHF. Here the CDR3 DNA reads TGTGCCAGCAGCTTAGCCGGAGCCCCTAATTCACCCCTCCACTTT. Full variable domain (outside the CDR3, taken from reference TRBV5-4 and TRBJ1-6): ETGVTQSPTHLIKTRGQQVTLRCSSQSGHNTVSWYQQALGQGPQFIFQYYREEENGRGNFPPRFSGLQFPNYSSELNVNALELDDSALYLCASSLAGAPNSPLHFGNGTRLTVT.

This clone appeared once. This chain links TRBV5-1 with TRBJ1-1; no clear D. The V and J ends lost 0 bases and 1 base respectively, with 10 bases between them. The CDR3 runs to 15 residues. Germline values: CDR1 SGHRS, CDR2 YFSETQ. Written as DNA, the CDR3 is TGCGCCAGCAGCTTGGTTAACCGGGGGAACACTGAAGCTTTCTTT. Residues: CASSLVNRGNTEAFF.

The CDR3 DNA is TGCGCCAGCAGCCTCCTAGCGGGGGGGCCGGATGAGCAGTTCTTC. As protein: CASSLLAGGPDEQFF. The chain combines TRBV4-1 with TRBJ2-1, with 12 bases lining up with TRBD2. In germline, CDR1 is MGHRA, CDR2 YSYEKL. CDR3 length: 15 residues. The J segment lost 8 bases and the V segment lost 4 bases, leaving 6 bases of the junction unmatched.

This clone has only one observation. This chain connects TRBV6-1 to TRBJ1-3; the D is unclear. Germline CDR1 is MNHNS and CDR2 is SASEGT. This CDR3 is built from 17 residues. Trimming shortened V by 1 base and J by 0 bases, and 13 bases separated the two germline ends. The CDR3 DNA reads TGTGCCAGCAGTGAAGATAGTCTGTTTTTCTCTGGAAACACCATATATTTT. As protein: CASSEDSLFFSGNTIYF.

The V gene is TRBV5-8, the J gene TRBJ1-5, with 8 positions matching TRBD1. Germline trimming cut 2 bases from V and 2 bases from J; bases unmatched to any gene: 3. CDR3 length equals 15 residues. Germline lookup yields CDR1 SGHTS and CDR2 YDEGEE. The CDR3 is CASSFTGGGNQPQHF. The DNA of the CDR3 is TGTGCCAGCAGCTTCACAGGGGGAGGCAATCAGCCCCAGCATTTT.

CDR3 coding DNA: TGTGCCAGCAGTGACTCGGGGGGGAGTTTTCATGGCTACACCTTC. Residues: CASSDSGGSFHGYTF. This chain links TRBV6-4 with TRBJ1-2; tentatively, D is TRBD1 (5 bases). Trimming stripped 0 bases from V and 6 bases from J, with 14 bases between. CDR1 is MRHNA and CDR2 is SNTAGT in the germline V gene. This CDR3 has 15 amino acids.

The chain joins TRBV5-5 to TRBJ1-2; possibly TRBD1 for D (6 bases). CDR1 and CDR2 from the germline V gene are SGHKS and YYEKEE (reference sequence). Trimming took 0 bases from V and 1 from J, leaving 10 bases between them. This CDR3 spans 15 amino acids. Here the CDR3 reads CASSLAGAGNYGYTF. CDR3 nucleotide sequence: TGTGCCAGCAGCTTGGCAGGGGCGGGTAACTATGGCTACACCTTC.

The V and J genes are TRBV30 and TRBJ2-7; TRBD1 agrees at 8 bases. CDR1 is GTSNPN, CDR2 SVGIG, per germline (reference sequence). The V segment lost 2 bases and the J segment 4 bases; nucleotides outside the gene matches: 4. This CDR3 contains 13 residues. The CDR3 region is CAWSSQGAYEQYF. In nucleotides, the CDR3 is TGTGCCTGGAGTTCTCAGGGGGCATACGAGCAGTACTTC.

This clone was counted between two and nine times. V is TRBV28 and J is TRBJ1-3; D perhaps matches TRBD1 (6 bases). Germline loops: CDR1 MDHEN, CDR2 SYDVKM. Deletions cut 6 bases from V and 4 bases from J, with 16 bases between. CDR3 length equals 15 residues. The CDR3 DNA follows: TGTGCCAGCAGCCCACAGGGTATTCCGGGAAACACCATATATTTT. Protein: CASSPQGIPGNTIYF.

The rearrangement joins TRBV5-6 to TRBJ2-7; the match to TRBD2 covers 7 bases. The CDR3 runs 15 residues. Trimming took 3 bases from V and 2 from J; bases not matched to a gene: 8. From germline, CDR1 is SGHDT and CDR2 YYEEEE. In DNA form, the CDR3 reads TGTGCCAGCAGCTGGGGAGGGGTCACGACCTACGAGCAGTACTTC. Encoded protein: CASSWGGVTTYEQYF.

The J gene is TRBJ1-2, the V gene TRBV6-5; TRBD1 matches 8 bases. V shed 5 bases, J shed 3 bases, and the junction held 5 bases outside the gene matches. The CDR3 loop spans 14 amino acids. CDR1 and CDR2 (germline): MNHEY, SVGAGI. CDR3 sequence: CASSRQGIYYGYTF. The DNA of the CDR3 is TGTGCCAGCAGTCGACAGGGGATCTACTATGGCTACACCTTC.

The rearrangement joins TRBV11-3 to TRBJ1-2; 9 bases align to TRBD1. The germline V gene encodes CDR1 SGHNT and CDR2 YENEEA. This CDR3 spans 14 amino acids. After removal of 4 bases from V and 7 bases from J, the junction contained 7 bases not matched to a gene. The CDR3 DNA follows: TGTGCCAGCAGCTCGGGACAGGGTAATCGTGGCTACACCTTC. Translating it yields CASSSGQGNRGYTF.

This chain connects TRBV6-5 to TRBJ2-5; 7 nucleotides align to TRBD2. Per germline, CDR1 MNHEY and CDR2 SVGAGI. The V gene end was trimmed by 1 base and the J gene end by 4 bases; junction bases not matched to a gene: 3. CDR3 length equals 14 residues. CDR3 sequence reads: CASSYWGGVETQYF. The CDR3 nucleotides read TGTGCCAGCAGTTACTGGGGAGGGGTAGAGACCCAGTACTTC.

The chain couples TRBV18 to TRBJ2-2, with a weak D call TRBD2 (6 bases). Germline V gene data show CDR1 as KGHSH and CDR2 as LQKENI. Trimming left V 0 bases short and J 1 base short, with 9 bases between. The CDR3 is made up of 16 amino acids. In DNA, the CDR3 is TGTGCCAGCTCACCACCTGGGGGGAAGAACACCGGGGAGCTGTTTTTT. It is translated as CASSPPGGKNTGELFF. The whole variable domain, remainder taken from reference TRBV18 and TRBJ2-2, is NAGVMQNPRHLVRRRGQEARLRCSPMKGHSHVYWYRQLPEEGLKFMVYLQKENIIDESGMPKERFSAEFPKEGPSILRIQQVVRGDSAAYFCASSPPGGKNTGELFFGEGSRLTVL.

The chain combines TRBV7-2 with TRBJ1-4; D not resolved. CDR1 and CDR2 (germline): SGHTA, FQGNSA. The CDR3 has 15 amino acids. Trimming left V 7 bases short and J 7 bases short, with 19 bases between. Here the CDR3 DNA reads TGTGCCAGCACCCCGGCGGGCCTTTCCACTGAAAAACTGTTTTTT. Translated, it gives CASTPAGLSTEKLFF.

This chain links TRBV28 with TRBJ2-5; 10 nucleotides match TRBD2. With V trimmed by 7 bases and J by 5 bases, 10 bases remained unmatched. The CDR3 extends over 15 amino acids. CDR1 and CDR2 (germline): MDHEN, SYDVKM. The chain's CDR3 is CASTTQRGGRETQYF. As DNA, the CDR3 is TGTGCCAGCACCACTCAGCGGGGGGGTCGGGAGACCCAGTACTTC.

The chain uses TRBV9 and TRBJ2-1; 8 bases match TRBD2. The CDR3 runs to 15 residues. From germline, CDR1 is SGDLS and CDR2 YYNGEE. Losses at the gene ends were 0 bases for V and 7 bases for J; bases not matched to a gene: 6. CDR3 nucleotides: TGTGCCAGCAGCGTAGGTGGTAGCGGGATGAATGAGCAGTTCTTC. Its translation is CASSVGGSGMNEQFF.

This chain connects TRBV5-1 to TRBJ1-1, with 9 bases aligning to TRBD1. CDR3 length: 15 amino acids. CDR1 is SGHRS, CDR2 YFSETQ, per germline. Unmatched junction bases numbered 7, after V lost 3 bases and J lost 4 bases. The CDR3 is CASSYSGQGATEAFF. The CDR3 nucleotides are TGCGCCAGCAGCTACTCGGGACAGGGAGCCACTGAAGCTTTCTTT.

V and J are TRBV14 and TRBJ2-1; 9 nucleotides line up with TRBD1. The CDR3 is 16 amino acids. CDR1 is SGHDN, CDR2 FVKESK, per germline. J lost 9 bases, V lost 1 base, and 10 bases had no gene match. The CDR3 spells CASSQGQGVALSEQFF. DNA for the CDR3: TGTGCCAGCAGCCAAGGACAGGGGGTTGCCCTTTCTGAGCAGTTCTTC.

The V call is TRBV29-1, the J call TRBJ2-1, with a possible D match to TRBD1 (6 bases). The CDR3 has 14 amino acids. V gave up 4 bases and J gave up 0 bases, with 10 bases separating them. CDR1 is SQVTM, CDR2 ANQGSEA, per germline. The CDR3 reads CSVGGLYSYNEQFF. The CDR3 DNA follows: TGCAGCGTTGGGGGGCTTTACTCCTACAATGAGCAGTTCTTC.

This chain joins TRBV30 and TRBJ1-1; D not certain. Germline assignment: CDR1 GTSNPN and CDR2 SVGIG (reference sequence). The CDR3 has 13 amino acids. Trimming cost V 3 bases and J 0 bases, with 8 bases left between them. The CDR3 nucleotides read TGTGCCTGGAGAGGGAGCCTGAACACTGAAGCTTTCTTT. It yields the protein CAWRGSLNTEAFF.

This chain connects TRBV29-1 to TRBJ2-5; D perhaps matches TRBD1 (6 bases). V was trimmed by 5 bases and J by 5 bases, leaving 9 bases between them. The length of the CDR3 is 11 residues. Germline V gene sequence: CDR1 SQVTM, CDR2 ANQGSEA. The CDR3 sequence: CSVHRVETQYF. The CDR3 DNA reads TGCAGCGTTCACAGGGTCGAGACCCAGTACTTC.

This clone turned up a few times. The CDR3 protein is CASSSEINTEAFF. CDR3 DNA sequence: TGTGCCAGCAGCTCAGAAATTAACACTGAAGCTTTCTTT. J is TRBJ1-1 and V is TRBV7-9; no firm D call. CDR1 is SEHNR and CDR2 is FQNEAQ in the germline V gene (reference sequence). V lost 4 bases and J 2 bases, leaving 8 bases between the germline ends. The CDR3 totals 13 residues.

This clone was seen a handful of times. The CDR3 coding sequence is TGTGCCACCAGCAGAGATCCAGGGGTTACTGAAGCTTTCTTT. Translation gives CATSRDPGVTEAFF. The chain recombines TRBV15 with TRBJ1-1; tentatively, D is TRBD1 (6 bases). This CDR3 has 14 residues. The germline gives CDR1 LNHNV, CDR2 YYDKDF (reference sequence). V was clipped by 0 bases and J by 5 bases, with 10 bases between them.

The rearrangement uses TRBV7-8 and TRBJ2-5; D gene uncertain. This CDR3 spans 12 amino acids. CDR1 is SGHVS, CDR2 FQNEAQ, per germline. Between the trimmed V and J ends, which lost 5 bases and 5 bases, there was a span of 9 bases. The CDR3 region is CASSRIGETQYF. CDR3 sequence (DNA): TGTGCCAGCAGCCGTATCGGGGAGACCCAGTACTTC.

The V call is TRBV28, the J call TRBJ2-7; tentatively, D is TRBD2 (6 bases). The CDR3 runs to 13 residues. Trimming left V 5 bases short and J 4 bases short, with 12 bases between. Germline V gene lookup returns CDR1 MDHEN and CDR2 SYDVKM. The CDR3 region is CASSPGTPYEQYF. The DNA of the CDR3 is TGTGCCAGCAGTCCCGGGACTCCATACGAGCAGTACTTC. The entire variable domain, with the rest obtained from reference TRBV28 and TRBJ2-7, is as follows: DVKVTQSSRYLVKRTGEKVFLECVQDMDHENMFWYRQDPGLGLRLIYFSYDVKMKEKGDIPEGYSVSREKKERFSLILESASTNQTSMYLCASSPGTPYEQYFGPGTRLTVT.

This rearrangement joins TRBV6-6 to TRBJ1-4; D not resolved. Trimming shortened V by 8 bases and J by 0 bases, and 16 bases separated the two germline ends. Germline CDR1 and CDR2: MNHNY and SVGAGI (reference sequence). This CDR3 comprises 16 residues. The CDR3 sequence: CASRRGGRSTNEKLFF. CDR3 sequence (DNA): TGTGCCAGCCGCCGAGGCGGCAGATCAACTAATGAAAAACTGTTTTTT.